This is a list of T cell receptor beta chains from one sample in a study of blood T cell repertoires in COVID-19. Assay used: immunoSEQ multiplex PCR; TCRdb lists only in-frame clones, some missing. In the table there are 130,000 to 150,000 clones, 75% to 85% of which are singletons. Sequencing was carried out using peripheral blood. These receptors originate from a man between 65 and 80 years old who had recovered from COVID-19. Both conserved end residues are part of each CDR3. The D gene is left open where the match is weak. Where a row states a size, it is once, few, many or the class of an expanded clone; other rows omit it.

j_call v_call d_call clone_size cdr3_aa cdr3_nt
TRBJ2-3 TRBV19 . once CASSSLFGDTQYF TGTGCCAGTAGTAGCCTCTTCGGAGATACGCAGTATTTT
TRBJ2-7 TRBV2 . . CASSDVVATYEQYF TGTGCCAGCAGTGACGTTGTAGCGACCTACGAGCAGTACTTC
TRBJ2-1 TRBV24-1 TRBD2 . CATSEGGTSGYNEQFF TGTGCCACCAGTGAGGGAGGGACTAGCGGTTACAATGAGCAGTTCTTC
TRBJ2-1 TRBV29-1 . . CSVVNRSLTHPYNEQFF TGCAGCGTTGTTAACAGAAGCCTTACGCACCCCTACAATGAGCAGTTCTTC
TRBJ2-5 TRBV7-9 . many CASSPSLAVVTQYF TGTGCCAGCAGCCCGAGCCTCGCGGTCGTGACCCAGTACTTC
TRBJ2-5 TRBV4-1 TRBD2 . CASSQLLAGAGGTQYF TGCGCCAGCAGCCAATTGCTAGCGGGAGCGGGTGGGACCCAGTACTTC
TRBJ2-3 TRBV4-3 TRBD2 . CASSQDMAGAADTQYF TGCGCCAGCAGCCAAGATATGGCGGGAGCGGCAGATACGCAGTATTTT
TRBJ2-7 TRBV3-1/TRBV3-2 . once CASSQEEGGEQYF TGTGCCAGCAGCCAAGAAGAAGGCGGCGAGCAGTACTTC
TRBJ2-7 TRBV28 TRBD2 . CASILSTGLAGVEQYF TGTGCCAGCATTCTCTCAACGGGACTAGCGGGAGTCGAGCAGTACTTC
TRBJ2-3 TRBV7-2 . few CASSSDRGTDTQYF TGTGCCAGCAGCTCAGACAGAGGCACAGATACGCAGTATTTT
TRBJ1-1 TRBV12-2 . . CASRLVAFEAFF TGTGCAAGTCGCTTAGTAGCTTTTGAAGCTTTCTTT
TRBJ2-1 TRBV27 TRBD2 . CASSLPAGLARYNEQFF TGTGCCAGCAGTTTACCGGCAGGACTAGCTCGTTACAATGAGCAGTTCTTC
TRBJ2-7 TRBV5-1 . few CASSPPDSYEQYF TGCGCCAGCAGCCCACCTGACAGCTACGAGCAGTACTTC